This T cell receptor (beta chain) was sequenced during a study of read filtering for tumor transcriptome and immune sequencing. Study in general: Patients were 16 to 20 male and around 13 female, mean age 65.9 years, range about 45 to 85. Transcriptome libraries were built from DNase-treated RNA. Eight or nine patients were R-ISS I, approximately 15 were R-ISS II, about seven were R-ISS III.

This clonotype occurred many times. The library was built from roughly 400 ng RNA with molecular barcoded adaptors for alpha/delta and beta/gamma chains. Using its own MiXCR run on the reads, TCRdb lists one record per CDR3 protein. The table records some 130,000 distinct CDR3 sequences, roughly 13% of them present only once. With 3 bases removed from V and 9 bases from J, the gap between germline ends came to 21 bases. The CDR3 is made up of 15 amino acids. CDR1 DFQATT and CDR2 SNEGSKA come from the germline V gene (reference sequence). The rearrangement links TRBV20-1 to TRBJ2-1; perhaps TRBD2 as D (6 bases). The sample was a population of CD138-negative cells sorted from bone marrow. This clonotype originated in a donor at least 40 years old with multiple myeloma. The CDR3 protein is CSASTGDFTGGEQFF. CDR3 DNA sequence: TGCAGTGCTAGCACGGGGGACTTTACCGGAGGTGAGCAGTTCTTC.